What follows is one T cell receptor (beta chain) and its context. The record originates from a study of identical twins. Template switching added a universal primer site, and cDNA bore unique molecular identifiers. TCRdb re-called the 5' RACE reads with MiXCR, one entry per CDR3 protein. Of about 340,000 distinct CDR3 sequences detected, roughly an eighth appear once; the ten largest clones hold 7.2%. The data also belong to a second study, concerning yellow fever vaccine responses in identical twins.

Sequencing was done on a sample of CD8+ T cells sorted from blood. This TCR derives from a woman aged 18-35 years in good health.

The CDR3 nucleotides read TGTGCCAGCAGCGACCGGGACAGGGATAATCAGGAGCCCTCCTACAATGAGCAGTTCTTC. Its translation: CASSDRDRDNQEPSYNEQFF. This sequence joins TRBV2 and TRBJ2-1; TRBD1 aligns across 9 bases. After removal of 6 bases from V and 0 bases from J, the junction contained 18 bases not matched to a gene. CDR1 and CDR2 (germline): SNHLY, FYNNEI. This CDR3 spans 20 amino acids.